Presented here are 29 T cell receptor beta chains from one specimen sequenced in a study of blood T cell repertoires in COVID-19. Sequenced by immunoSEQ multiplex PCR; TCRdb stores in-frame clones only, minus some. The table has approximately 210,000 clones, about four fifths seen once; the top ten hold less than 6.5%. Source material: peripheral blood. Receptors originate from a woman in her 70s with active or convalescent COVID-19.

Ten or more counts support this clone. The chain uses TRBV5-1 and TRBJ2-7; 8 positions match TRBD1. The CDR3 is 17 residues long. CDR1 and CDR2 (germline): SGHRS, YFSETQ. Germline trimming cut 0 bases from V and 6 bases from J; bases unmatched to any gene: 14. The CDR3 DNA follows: TGCGCCAGCAGCTTGGGGTCGGCAGGGGGCTGGGGATCCGAGCAGTACTTC. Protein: CASSLGSAGGWGSEQYF.

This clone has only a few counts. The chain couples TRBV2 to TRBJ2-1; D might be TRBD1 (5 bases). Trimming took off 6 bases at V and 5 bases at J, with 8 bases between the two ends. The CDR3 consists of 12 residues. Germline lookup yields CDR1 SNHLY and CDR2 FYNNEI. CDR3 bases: TGTGCCAGCAGCGCCAGGGACAATGAGCAGTTCTTC. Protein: CASSARDNEQFF. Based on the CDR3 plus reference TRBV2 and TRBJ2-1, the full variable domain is EPEVTQTPSHQVTQMGQEVILRCVPISNHLYFYWYRQILGQKVEFLVSFYNNEISEKSEIFDDQFSVERPDGSNFTLKIRSTKLEDSAMYFCASSARDNEQFFGPGTRLTVL.

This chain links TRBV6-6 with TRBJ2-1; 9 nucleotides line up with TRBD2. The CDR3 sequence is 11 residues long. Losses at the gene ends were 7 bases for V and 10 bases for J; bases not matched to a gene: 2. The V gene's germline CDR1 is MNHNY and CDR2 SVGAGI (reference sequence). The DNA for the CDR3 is TGTGCCAGCATGCTAGCGGGGGAGCAGTTCTTC. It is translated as CASMLAGEQFF.

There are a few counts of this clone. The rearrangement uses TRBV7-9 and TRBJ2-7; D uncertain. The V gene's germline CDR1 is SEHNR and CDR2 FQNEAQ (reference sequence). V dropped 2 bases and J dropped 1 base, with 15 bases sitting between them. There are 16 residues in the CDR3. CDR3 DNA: TGTGCCAGCAGCTTATGGCTTAGCCCTTTATCCTACGAGCAGTACTTC. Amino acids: CASSLWLSPLSYEQYF.

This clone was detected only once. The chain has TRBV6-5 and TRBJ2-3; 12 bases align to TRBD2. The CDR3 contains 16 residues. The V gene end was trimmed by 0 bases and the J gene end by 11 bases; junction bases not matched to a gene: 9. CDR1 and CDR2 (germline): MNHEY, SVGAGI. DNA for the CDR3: TGTGCCAGCAGTTACTCCACTAGCGGGAGGTCCCGGGTGCAGTATTTT. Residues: CASSYSTSGRSRVQYF.

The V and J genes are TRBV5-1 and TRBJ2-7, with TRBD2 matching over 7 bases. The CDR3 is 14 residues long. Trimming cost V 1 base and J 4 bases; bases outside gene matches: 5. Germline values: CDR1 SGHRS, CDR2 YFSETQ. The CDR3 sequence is CASSLYGGSYEQYF. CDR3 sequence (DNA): TGCGCCAGCAGCTTGTATGGCGGGAGTTACGAGCAGTACTTC.

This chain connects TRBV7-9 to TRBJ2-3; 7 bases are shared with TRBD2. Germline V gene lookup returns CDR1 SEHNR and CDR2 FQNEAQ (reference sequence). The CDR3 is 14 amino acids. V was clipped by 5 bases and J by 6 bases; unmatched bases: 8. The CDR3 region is CASSRLTSIDTQYF. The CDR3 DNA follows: TGTGCCAGCAGCCGGCTGACTAGCATCGATACGCAGTATTTT.

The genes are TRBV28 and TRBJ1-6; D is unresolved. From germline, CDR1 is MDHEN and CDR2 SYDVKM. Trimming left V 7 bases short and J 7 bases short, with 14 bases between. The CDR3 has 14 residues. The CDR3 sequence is CASTRRSTNSPLHF. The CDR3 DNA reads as TGTGCCAGCACGAGACGGAGTACGAATTCACCCCTCCACTTT.

The CDR3, as DNA: TGTGCCAGTAGTATCGGCACGGGGTCGACCTACAATGAGCAGTTCTTC. It is translated as CASSIGTGSTYNEQFF. The chain has TRBV19 and TRBJ2-1, with a possible D match to TRBD2 (5 bases). Germline loops: CDR1 LNHDA, CDR2 SQIVND (reference sequence). V shed 3 bases and J shed 2 bases, with 14 bases lying between them. CDR3 length: 16 amino acids.

The chain's CDR3 is CASRSPGDQPQHF. CDR3 nucleotide sequence: TGTGCCAGCAGAAGCCCAGGGGATCAGCCCCAGCATTTT. This chain uses TRBV28 with TRBJ1-5, with a weak D call TRBD1 (6 bases). This CDR3 comprises 13 residues. From germline, CDR1 is MDHEN and CDR2 SYDVKM. With 6 bases removed from V and 5 bases from J, the gap between germline ends came to 11 bases.

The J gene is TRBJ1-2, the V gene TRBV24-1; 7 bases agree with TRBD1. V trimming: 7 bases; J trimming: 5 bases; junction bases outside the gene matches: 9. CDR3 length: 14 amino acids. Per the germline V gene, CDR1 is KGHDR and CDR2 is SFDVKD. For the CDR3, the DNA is TGTGCCACCAGGAGCGGACAGGTCATTTATGGCTACACCTTC. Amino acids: CATRSGQVIYGYTF.

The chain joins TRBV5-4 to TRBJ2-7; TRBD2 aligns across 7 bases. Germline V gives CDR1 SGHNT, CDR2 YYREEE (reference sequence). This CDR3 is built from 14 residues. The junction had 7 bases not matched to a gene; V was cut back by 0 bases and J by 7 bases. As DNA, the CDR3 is TGTGCCAGCAGCTTGGAGGGACTAAGAGGAGAGCAGTACTTC. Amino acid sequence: CASSLEGLRGEQYF. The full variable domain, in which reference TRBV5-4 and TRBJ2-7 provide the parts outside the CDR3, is ETGVTQSPTHLIKTRGQQVTLRCSSQSGHNTVSWYQQALGQGPQFIFQYYREEENGRGNFPPRFSGLQFPNYSSELNVNALELDDSALYLCASSLEGLRGEQYFGPGTRLTVT.

CDR3: CASRLRDRALARNTEAFF. CDR3 bases: TGTGCCAGTAGGCTCCGGGACAGGGCCTTGGCCCGGAACACTGAAGCTTTCTTT. The chain recombines TRBV19 with TRBJ1-1, with 9 bases that match TRBD1. Trimming took 6 bases from V and 1 from J; bases not matched to a gene: 15. The CDR3 covers 18 residues. Germline values: CDR1 LNHDA, CDR2 SQIVND (reference sequence). Variable domain in full (rest from reference TRBV19 and TRBJ1-1): DGGITQSPKYLFRKEGQNVTLSCEQNLNHDAMYWYRQDPGQGLRLIYYSQIVNDFQKGDIAEGYSVSREKKESFPLTVTSAQKNPTAFYLCASRLRDRALARNTEAFFGQGTRLTVV.

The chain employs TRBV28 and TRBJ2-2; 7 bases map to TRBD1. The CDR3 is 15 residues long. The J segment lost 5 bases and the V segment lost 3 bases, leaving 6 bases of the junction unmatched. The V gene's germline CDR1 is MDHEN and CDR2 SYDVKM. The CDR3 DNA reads TGTGCCAGCAGTTTTTGGTCAGGGGGAACCGGGGAGCTGTTTTTT. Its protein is CASSFWSGGTGELFF.

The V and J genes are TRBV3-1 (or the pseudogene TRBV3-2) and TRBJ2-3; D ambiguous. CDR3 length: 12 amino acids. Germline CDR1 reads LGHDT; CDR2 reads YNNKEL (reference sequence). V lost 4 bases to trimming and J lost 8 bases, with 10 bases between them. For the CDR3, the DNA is TGTGCCAGCAGCCCGACAATTGGTACGCAGTATTTT. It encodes CASSPTIGTQYF.

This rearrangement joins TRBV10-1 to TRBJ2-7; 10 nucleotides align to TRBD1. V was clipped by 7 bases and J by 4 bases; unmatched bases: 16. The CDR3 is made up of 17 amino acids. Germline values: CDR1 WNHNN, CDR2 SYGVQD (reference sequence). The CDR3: CASNKFPGQGGEYEQYF. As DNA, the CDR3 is TGCGCCAGCAATAAATTCCCCGGACAGGGGGGGGAATACGAGCAGTACTTC.

CDR3 region: CASSPGLAGPAGGGELFF. CDR3 DNA sequence: TGTGCCAGCAGCCCGGGACTAGCGGGACCCGCGGGCGGTGGGGAGCTGTTTTTT. The rearrangement links TRBV4-2 to TRBJ2-2; TRBD2 agrees at 13 bases. The CDR3 runs 18 residues. V dropped 4 bases and J dropped 8; count of bases not matched to a gene: 13. CDR1 and CDR2 (germline): LGHNA, YNFKEQ.

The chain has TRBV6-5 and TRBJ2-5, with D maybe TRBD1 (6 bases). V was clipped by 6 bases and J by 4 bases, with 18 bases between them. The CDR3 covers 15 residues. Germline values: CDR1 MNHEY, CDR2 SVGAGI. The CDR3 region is CASRTDSGRRETQYF. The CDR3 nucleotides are TGTGCCAGCAGGACGGACAGTGGACGTCGAGAGACCCAGTACTTC.

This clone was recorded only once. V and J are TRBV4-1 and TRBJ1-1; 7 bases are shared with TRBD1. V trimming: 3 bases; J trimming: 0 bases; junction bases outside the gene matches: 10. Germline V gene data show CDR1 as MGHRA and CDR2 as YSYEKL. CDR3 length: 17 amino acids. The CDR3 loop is CASSQPYRGRMNTEAFF. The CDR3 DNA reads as TGCGCCAGCAGCCAGCCCTACAGGGGAAGGATGAACACTGAAGCTTTCTTT.

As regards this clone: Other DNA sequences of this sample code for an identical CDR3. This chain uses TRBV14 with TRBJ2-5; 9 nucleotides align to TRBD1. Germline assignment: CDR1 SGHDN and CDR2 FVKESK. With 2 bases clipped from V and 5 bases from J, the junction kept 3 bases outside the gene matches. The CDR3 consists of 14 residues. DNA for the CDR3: TGTGCCAGCAGCCAAAACAGGGGGCAGGAGACCCAGTACTTC. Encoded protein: CASSQNRGQETQYF.

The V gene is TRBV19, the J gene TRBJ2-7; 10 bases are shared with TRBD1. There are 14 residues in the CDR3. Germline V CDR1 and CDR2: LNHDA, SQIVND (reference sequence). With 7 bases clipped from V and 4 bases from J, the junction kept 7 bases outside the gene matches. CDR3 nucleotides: TGTGCCAGTACTCCCCCGGACAGGGGGTACGAGCAGTACTTC. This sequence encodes CASTPPDRGYEQYF.

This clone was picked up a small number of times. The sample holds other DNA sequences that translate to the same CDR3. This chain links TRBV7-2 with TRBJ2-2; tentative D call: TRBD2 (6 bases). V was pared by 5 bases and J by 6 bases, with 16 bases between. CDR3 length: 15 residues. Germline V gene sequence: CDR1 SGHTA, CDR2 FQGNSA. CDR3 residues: CASSPGGGVAGELFF. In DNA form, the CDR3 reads TGTGCCAGCAGCCCCGGTGGAGGGGTGGCCGGGGAGCTGTTTTTT. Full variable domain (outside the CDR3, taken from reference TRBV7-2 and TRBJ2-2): GAGVSQSPSNKVTEKGKDVELRCDPISGHTALYWYRQSLGQGLEFLIYFQGNSAPDKSGLPSDRFSAERTGGSVSTLTIQRTQQEDSAVYLCASSPGGGVAGELFFGEGSRLTVL.

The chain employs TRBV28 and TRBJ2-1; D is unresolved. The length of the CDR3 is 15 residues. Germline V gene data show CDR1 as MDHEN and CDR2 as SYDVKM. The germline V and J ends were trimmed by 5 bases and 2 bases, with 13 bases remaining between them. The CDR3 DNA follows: TGTGCCAGCAGTCCCCGCGGCTCGACCTACAATGAGCAGTTCTTC. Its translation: CASSPRGSTYNEQFF. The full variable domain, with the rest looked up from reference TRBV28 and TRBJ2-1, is DVKVTQSSRYLVKRTGEKVFLECVQDMDHENMFWYRQDPGLGLRLIYFSYDVKMKEKGDIPEGYSVSREKKERFSLILESASTNQTSMYLCASSPRGSTYNEQFFGPGTRLTVL.

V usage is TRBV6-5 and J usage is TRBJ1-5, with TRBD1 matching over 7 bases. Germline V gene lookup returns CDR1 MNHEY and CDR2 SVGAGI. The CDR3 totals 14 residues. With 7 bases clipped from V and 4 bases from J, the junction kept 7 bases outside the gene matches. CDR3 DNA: TGTGCCAGCACCCCGGGACAGCTAAATCAGCCCCAGCATTTT. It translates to CASTPGQLNQPQHF.

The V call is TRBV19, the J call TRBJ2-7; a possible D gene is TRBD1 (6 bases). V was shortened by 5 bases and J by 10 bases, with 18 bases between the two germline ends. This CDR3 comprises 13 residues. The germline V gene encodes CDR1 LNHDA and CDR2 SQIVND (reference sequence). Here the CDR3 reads CASSATTGGEQYF. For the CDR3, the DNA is TGTGCCAGTAGTGCAACGACAGGAGGAGAACAGTACTTC.

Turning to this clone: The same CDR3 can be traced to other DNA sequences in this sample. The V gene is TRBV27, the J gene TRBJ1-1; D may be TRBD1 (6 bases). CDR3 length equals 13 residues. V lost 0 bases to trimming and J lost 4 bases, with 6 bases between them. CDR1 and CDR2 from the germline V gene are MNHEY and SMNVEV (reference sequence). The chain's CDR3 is CASSLSGGTEAFF. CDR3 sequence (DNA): TGTGCCAGCAGTTTATCAGGGGGCACTGAAGCTTTCTTT.

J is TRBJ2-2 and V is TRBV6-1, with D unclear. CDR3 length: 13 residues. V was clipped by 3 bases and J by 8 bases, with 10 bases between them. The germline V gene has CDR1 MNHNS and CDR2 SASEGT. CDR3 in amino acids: CASSEARGGELFF. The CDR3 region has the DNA TGTGCCAGCAGTGAGGCTCGAGGAGGGGAGCTGTTTTTT.

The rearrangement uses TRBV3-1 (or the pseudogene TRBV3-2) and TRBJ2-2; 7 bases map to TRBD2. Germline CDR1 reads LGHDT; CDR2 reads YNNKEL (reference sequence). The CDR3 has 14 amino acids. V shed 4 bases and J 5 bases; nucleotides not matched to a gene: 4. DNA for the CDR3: TGTGCCAGCAGCCGGACTAGTCGGACCGGGGAGCTGTTTTTT. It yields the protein CASSRTSRTGELFF.

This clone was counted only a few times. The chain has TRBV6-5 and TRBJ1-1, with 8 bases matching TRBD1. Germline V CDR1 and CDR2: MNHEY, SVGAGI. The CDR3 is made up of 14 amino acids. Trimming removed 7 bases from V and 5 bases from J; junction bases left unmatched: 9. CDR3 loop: CASTGQGRMTEAFF. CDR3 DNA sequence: TGTGCCAGCACCGGACAGGGTCGAATGACTGAAGCTTTCTTT.